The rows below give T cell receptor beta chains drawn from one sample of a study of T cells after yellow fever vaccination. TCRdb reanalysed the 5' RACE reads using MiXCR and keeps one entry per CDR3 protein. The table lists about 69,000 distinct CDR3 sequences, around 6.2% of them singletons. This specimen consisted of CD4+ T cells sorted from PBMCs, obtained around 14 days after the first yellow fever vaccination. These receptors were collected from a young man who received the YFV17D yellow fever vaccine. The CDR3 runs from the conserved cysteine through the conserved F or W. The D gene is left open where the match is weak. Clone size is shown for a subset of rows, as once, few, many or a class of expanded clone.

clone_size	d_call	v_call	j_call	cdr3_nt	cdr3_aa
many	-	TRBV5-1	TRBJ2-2	TGCGCCAGCAGCTTCCGGGACACAGGAACCGGGGAGCTGTTTTTT	CASSFRDTGTGELFF
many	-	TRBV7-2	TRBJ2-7	TGTGCCAGCAGCTCCCCTCCGGCGTGGGGGAACTACGAGCAGTACTTC	CASSSPPAWGNYEQYF
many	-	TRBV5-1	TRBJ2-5	TGCGCCAGCAGCTGGACCCCTCAAGAGACCCAGTACTTC	CASSWTPQETQYF
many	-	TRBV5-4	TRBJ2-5	TGTGCCAGCAGCTTGGATTTTGGGGGGAATCCCCAGTACTTC	CASSLDFGGNPQYF
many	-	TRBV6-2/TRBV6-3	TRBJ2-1	TGTGCCAGCAAAGAGAGCTCCTACAATGAGCAGTTCTTC	CASKESSYNEQFF
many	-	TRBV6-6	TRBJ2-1	TGTGCCAGCAGAACGGAGGGGAATGAGCAGTTCTTC	CASRTEGNEQFF
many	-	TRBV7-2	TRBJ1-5	TGTGCCAGCAGCTTAGAAGCGACAGTAAATCAGCCCCAGCATTTT	CASSLEATVNQPQHF
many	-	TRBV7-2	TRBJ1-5	TGTGCCAGCGGCGTCTCGAGCAATCAGCCCCAGCATTTT	CASGVSSNQPQHF
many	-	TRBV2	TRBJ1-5	TGTGCCAGCAGCCCCGCCAGGGATCGTCAGCCCCAGCATTTT	CASSPARDRQPQHF
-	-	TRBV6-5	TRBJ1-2	TGTGCCAGCAGGAGGGGAATGCGTCATGGCTACACCTTC	CASRRGMRHGYTF
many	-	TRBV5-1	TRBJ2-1	TGCGCCAGCAGCTTGGGGGGTCATGAGCAGTTCTTC	CASSLGGHEQFF